This entry lists 11 T cell receptor beta chains sequenced from one sample in a study of human versus mouse CDR3 diversity and MHC coevolution. Profiled with immunoSEQ multiplex PCR; TCRdb holds only in-frame clones, not every one. The sample yields about 77,000 clones, roughly 90% seen once. Material: naive CD4+ T cells from blood. Subset of the sample: CD45RO-negative CD62L-positive naive CD4 T cells. These receptor sequences come from a person between 25 and 70 years old in good health.

J is TRBJ1-6 and V is TRBV7-9; perhaps TRBD1 as D (5 bases). The length of the CDR3 is 15 residues. Germline V gives CDR1 SEHNR, CDR2 FQNEAQ (reference sequence). With 7 bases removed from V and 11 bases from J, the gap between germline ends came to 21 bases. DNA for the CDR3: TGTGCCAGCACCATTAGCGGGGGGGGGATTACACCCCTCCACTTT. The encoded protein is CASTISGGGITPLHF. The entire variable domain, with the rest obtained from reference TRBV7-9 and TRBJ1-6, is as follows: DTGVSQNPRHKITKRGQNVTFRCDPISEHNRLYWYRQTLGQGPEFLTYFQNEAQLEKSRLLSDRFSAERPKGSFSTLEIQRTEQGDSAMYLCASTISGGGITPLHFGNGTRLTVT.

This clone was picked up one time. The chain employs TRBV18 and TRBJ2-6; 8 bases align to TRBD1. The CDR3 consists of 18 residues. Germline V lookup: CDR1 KGHSH, CDR2 LQKENI. The junction had 13 bases not matched to a gene; V was cut back by 6 bases and J by 3 bases. In DNA, the CDR3 is TGTGCCAGCTCGACCGGGACAGGCTTGGATCGTGGGGCCAACGTCCTGACTTTC. Amino acid sequence: CASSTGTGLDRGANVLTF.

The chain combines TRBV19 with TRBJ1-5; 11 bases fit TRBD1. This CDR3 has 17 amino acids. CDR1 and CDR2 from the germline V gene are LNHDA and SQIVND (reference sequence). Unmatched junction bases numbered 11, after V lost 10 bases and J lost 0 bases. The CDR3: CATSGTGGGYSNQPQHF. Written as DNA, the CDR3 is TGTGCCACTTCCGGGACAGGGGGGGGTTATAGCAATCAGCCCCAGCATTTT.

This sequence joins TRBV27 and TRBJ1-5; no definite D call. The CDR3 contains 14 residues. The germline CDR1 and CDR2 sequences are MNHEY and SMNVEV (reference sequence). Trimming took 1 base from V and 0 from J, leaving 4 bases between them. The CDR3 nucleotides read TGTGCCAGCAGTTTATACTATAGCAATCAGCCCCAGCATTTT. The encoded protein is CASSLYYSNQPQHF.

With regard to this clone: At one end the junction does not follow the germline gene, possibly because of a read error. This chain links TRBV18 with TRBJ2-7, with D possibly being TRBD2 (5 bases). CDR3 size: 15 residues. Germline V CDR1 and CDR2: KGHSH, LQKENI. The CDR3 region has the DNA TGTGCCAGCTCACCGAAACCGGGATTGTCCTACGAGCAGCACTTC. Translated: CASSPKPGLSYEQHF. The full variable domain, rest sourced from reference TRBV18 and TRBJ2-7, is NAGVMQNPRHLVRRRGQEARLRCSPMKGHSHVYWYRQLPEEGLKFMVYLQKENIIDESGMPKERFSAEFPKEGPSILRIQQVVRGDSAAYFCASSPKPGLSYEQHFGPGTRLTVT.

The CDR3 protein is CASSYRDRGHEQYF. The CDR3 DNA sequence: TGTGCCAGCAGTTACCGGGACAGGGGGCACGAGCAGTACTTC. The chain combines TRBV28 with TRBJ2-7; 12 bases fit TRBD1. V lost 4 bases to trimming and J lost 5 bases; unmatched junction nucleotides: 3. Germline values: CDR1 MDHEN, CDR2 SYDVKM. This CDR3 region has 14 residues. Supplemented by reference TRBV28 and TRBJ2-7, the full variable domain reads DVKVTQSSRYLVKRTGEKVFLECVQDMDHENMFWYRQDPGLGLRLIYFSYDVKMKEKGDIPEGYSVSREKKERFSLILESASTNQTSMYLCASSYRDRGHEQYFGPGTRLTVT.

CDR3 DNA: TGTGCCACCAGCAGAGATCGTCCGGGAAGCCAAGAGACCCAGTACTTC. It codes for CATSRDRPGSQETQYF. This chain uses TRBV15 with TRBJ2-5, with TRBD2 as a possible D gene (5 bases). The CDR3 spans 16 residues. Germline values: CDR1 LNHNV, CDR2 YYDKDF (reference sequence). V lost 0 bases, J lost 1 base, and 12 bases lay in between. Drawing the rest from reference TRBV15 and TRBJ2-5, the complete variable domain is DAMVIQNPRYQVTQFGKPVTLSCSQTLNHNVMYWYQQKSSQAPKLLFHYYDKDFNNEADTPDNFQSRRPNTSFCFLDIRSPGLGDTAMYLCATSRDRPGSQETQYFGPGTRLLVL.

Only a few counts were recorded for this clone. The V and J genes are TRBV18 and TRBJ1-2, with 8 bases aligning to TRBD1. Trimming took 2 bases from V and 9 from J; bases not matched to a gene: 8. This CDR3 contains 14 residues. CDR1 and CDR2 (germline): KGHSH, LQKENI. CDR3 DNA: TGTGCCAGCTCACCAACAGGACAGGGCCTAAGCTACACCTTC. Protein product: CASSPTGQGLSYTF.

The chain uses TRBV18 and TRBJ2-7; TRBD1 agrees at 7 bases. Germline V gene data show CDR1 as KGHSH and CDR2 as LQKENI. The V gene end was trimmed by 6 bases and the J gene end by 3 bases; junction bases not matched to a gene: 5. The CDR3 length is 13 residues. The DNA for the CDR3 is TGTGCCAGCTCCCCCGGGACAGACTACGAGCAGTACTTC. Amino acids: CASSPGTDYEQYF. The full variable domain, its missing parts supplied by reference TRBV18 and TRBJ2-7, is NAGVMQNPRHLVRRRGQEARLRCSPMKGHSHVYWYRQLPEEGLKFMVYLQKENIIDESGMPKERFSAEFPKEGPSILRIQQVVRGDSAAYFCASSPGTDYEQYFGPGTRLTVT.

This sequence joins TRBV6-1 and TRBJ1-1; TRBD1 matches at 7 bases. V lost 6 bases to trimming and J lost 1 base; unmatched junction nucleotides: 5. The CDR3 runs to 14 residues. Germline CDR1 MNHNS, CDR2 SASEGT. As DNA, the CDR3 is TGTGCCAGCAGGGCCGGGACAGCGAACACTGAAGCTTTCTTT. Its protein product is CASRAGTANTEAFF.

V and J are TRBV5-5 and TRBJ2-5, with a possible D match to TRBD2 (5 bases). Germline V lookup: CDR1 SGHKS, CDR2 YYEKEE (reference sequence). The V gene lost 2 bases and the J gene lost 6 bases, with 8 bases spanning the gap. The CDR3 sequence is 12 residues long. CDR3 protein: CASSLDGKTQYF. In DNA, the CDR3 is TGTGCCAGCAGCTTAGACGGGAAGACCCAGTACTTC.